Listed below are T cell receptor beta chains from one sample, sequenced in a study of blood T cells in healthy people across ages. TCRdb reprocessed the 5' RACE reads via MiXCR and lists one record per CDR3 protein. The sample has 550,000 to 650,000 distinct CDR3 sequences; approximately 30% are singletons. Material for sequencing was blood. These receptors all come from a woman aged 80 or older in good health. Each CDR3 is given with its conserved first and last residue. The D gene is left open where the match is weak. Some rows mark clone size as missing; the rest say once, few, many or name a class of expanded clone.

V gene	J gene	clone size	D gene	CDR3 DNA	CDR3 protein
TRBV5-1	TRBJ1-1	few	TRBD1	TGCGCCAGCAGCGGGGACAGGGGTATCCCTGAAGCTTTCTTT	CASSGDRGIPEAFF
TRBV2	TRBJ2-4	many	.	TGTGCCAGCAGTGAAGCGGGGATAGGGGAGCAGTACTTC	CASSEAGIGEQYF
TRBV9	TRBJ2-2	.	.	TGTGCCAGCAGCCACCCTCACGGGACTCCTACCGGGGAGCTGTTTTTT	CASSHPHGTPTGELFF
TRBV5-4	TRBJ2-7	.	.	TGTGCCAGCAGGGAAAAAGGGGGGTGGGAGCAGTACTTC	CASREKGGWEQYF
TRBV7-2	TRBJ1-1	.	TRBD1	TGTGCCAGCAGCTCACCTACAGGGGGCTGCACTGAAGCTTTCTTT	CASSSPTGGCTEAFF
TRBV6-1	TRBJ2-1	.	.	TGTGCCAGCTCGGACGGGGGGCGCTCCTACAATGAGCAGTTCTTC	CASSDGGRSYNEQFF
TRBV7-2	TRBJ2-7	.	.	TGTGCCAGCAGCCTCGGGACTTTCTCCTACAATGAGCAGTACTTC	CASSLGTFSYNEQYF
TRBV27	TRBJ2-7	many	TRBD2	TGTGCCAGCAGTTTAAGCGGGGGTGGCCACGAGCAGTACTTC	CASSLSGGGHEQYF
TRBV29-1	TRBJ2-5	many	.	TGCAGCGTTTGGACAAGACAAGAGACCCAGTACTTC	CSVWTRQETQYF
TRBV6-5	TRBJ1-1	few	TRBD1	TGTGCCAGCAGTTACTCGAGATGGAACAGGGGCCGGGGGGACACTGAAGCTTTCTTT	CASSYSRWNRGRGDTEAFF
TRBV20-1	TRBJ2-3	many	.	TGCAGTGCTAGAGGTTCGAAGGGGCGAGCAGATACGCAGTATTTT	CSARGSKGRADTQYF
TRBV6-2/TRBV6-3	TRBJ1-5	.	TRBD1	TGTGCCAGCAGTCGCCAGGGGGTTCGGCAGCCCCAGCATTTT	CASSRQGVRQPQHF
TRBV14	TRBJ2-2	.	.	TGTGCCAGCAGCCAAGTTAGCACCGGGGAGCTGTTTTTT	CASSQVSTGELFF
TRBV7-2	TRBJ2-7	.	.	TGTGCCAGCCACCAGGGCCCCTACGAGCAGTACTTC	CASHQGPYEQYF
TRBV7-9	TRBJ1-1	few	.	TGTGCCAGCAGCCAAGAGAGGGGGAGCACTGAAGCTTTCTTT	CASSQERGSTEAFF
TRBV7-2	TRBJ2-2	.	.	TGTGCCAGCAGCGTAAACCGGGACTTCGTTCACACCGGGGAGCTGTTTTTT	CASSVNRDFVHTGELFF
TRBV30	TRBJ2-1	many	TRBD2	TGTGCCTGCAACAAGCGGGGGGGGTCCTACAATGAGCAGTTCTTC	CACNKRGGSYNEQFF
TRBV7-2	TRBJ1-2	.	.	TGTGCCAGCAGCCCAGCAAGAAGAGACAGCTATGGCTACACCTTC	CASSPARRDSYGYTF
TRBV3-1	TRBJ2-3	.	TRBD2	TGTGCCAGCAGCCAAGATCCAGCGGGGGGAAACACGCAGTATTTT	CASSQDPAGGNTQYF
TRBV20-1	TRBJ2-5	many	.	TGCAGTGTGGTGGGCCGGGAGACCCAGTACTTC	CSVVGRETQYF
TRBV3-1	TRBJ1-1	.	.	TGTGCCAGCAGCCAAGAGGGGCAGGTTGGGAACACTGAAGCTTTCTTT	CASSQEGQVGNTEAFF
TRBV5-4	TRBJ2-5	many	TRBD2	TGTGCCAGCAGCACGCGGACTAGCCAAGAGACCCAGTACTTC	CASSTRTSQETQYF
TRBV20-1	TRBJ2-1	.	TRBD2	TGCAGTGCCCCGACTAGCGGACCCTACAATGAGCAGTTCTTC	CSAPTSGPYNEQFF
TRBV6-2/TRBV6-3	TRBJ2-1	.	TRBD2	TGTGCCAGCTTTGGGCGGGGGGCTAGGGATGAGCAGTTCTTC	CASFGRGARDEQFF
TRBV6-5	TRBJ2-1	.	.	TGTGCCAGCAGTCAGCTAGGCAACAATGAGCAGTTCTTC	CASSQLGNNEQFF
TRBV20-1	TRBJ2-7	.	.	TGCAGTGCTAGAGATCCCTCCGAGACATTCAACGAGCAGTACTTC	CSARDPSETFNEQYF
TRBV20-1	TRBJ2-1	few	.	TGCAGTGCTAGGGAGGGTGGAGCGGGCATACCCATGGGGAATGAGCAGTTCTTC	CSAREGGAGIPMGNEQFF
TRBV20-1	TRBJ2-5	many	.	TGCAGTGCCCCCTCAACACGCAGGCTGGATGAGACCCAGTACTTC	CSAPSTRRLDETQYF
TRBV20-1	TRBJ2-7	many	TRBD2	TGCAGTGCCGAGGGGACTAGCGGGGGTAGCTCCTACGAGCAGTACTTC	CSAEGTSGGSSYEQYF
TRBV25-1	TRBJ1-2	.	TRBD1	TGTGCCAGCAGTGTGCTAACCGGGACAGCCCCGAGCGGCTACACCTTC	CASSVLTGTAPSGYTF
TRBV6-1	TRBJ1-2	many	.	TGTGCCAGCAGTGACCCGAGACAGGCCGCTAACTATGGCTACACCTTC	CASSDPRQAANYGYTF
TRBV5-8	TRBJ2-3	.	TRBD1	TGTGCCAGCAGCTTGCAGGGGGCGAGGATGACAGATACGCAGTATTTT	CASSLQGARMTDTQYF
TRBV12-3/TRBV12-4	TRBJ2-7	many	TRBD1	TGTGCCAGCAGTCCCCGAGTACAGGGGTCCTACGAGCAGTACTTC	CASSPRVQGSYEQYF
TRBV5-1	TRBJ2-7	.	.	TGCGCCAGCAGCTTACACCTGGACATTACCTACGAGCAGTACTTC	CASSLHLDITYEQYF
TRBV10-3	TRBJ2-7	many	.	TGTGCCATCAGTGAGTCCGGACCGGGACAGGGACTAGAGAGATACGAGCAGTACTTC	CAISESGPGQGLERYEQYF
TRBV7-6	TRBJ2-4	many	TRBD2	TGTGCCAGCAGCGCCCTAGCGGGGGGGGACATTCAGTACTTC	CASSALAGGDIQYF
TRBV7-9	TRBJ1-2	.	.	TGTGCCAGCACCCCAACCGGCCTGGCTGGCTACACCTTC	CASTPTGLAGYTF
TRBV12-3/TRBV12-4	TRBJ2-3	many	TRBD2	TGTGCCAGCAGTATAGCGGGGGGGATGACAGATACGCAGTATTTT	CASSIAGGMTDTQYF
TRBV14	TRBJ2-2	few	.	TGTGCCAGCAGCCACTGGAACCACACCGGGGAGCTGTTTTTT	CASSHWNHTGELFF
TRBV6-1	TRBJ2-7	many	TRBD1	TGTGCCACCTCCGGACAGGGGGGATACGAGCAGTACTTC	CATSGQGGYEQYF
TRBV29-1	TRBJ1-4	few	TRBD1	TGCAGCGTTAGGGACAGGGGGGCTGAAAAACTGTTTTTT	CSVRDRGAEKLFF
TRBV18	TRBJ1-2	many	.	TGTGCCAGCTCACCACGAATCGGAGGTATCTATGGCTACACCTTC	CASSPRIGGIYGYTF
TRBV4-2	TRBJ2-2	.	.	TGTGCCAGCAACCAAGAGTACATATCGAACACCGGGGAGCTGTTTTTT	CASNQEYISNTGELFF
TRBV6-2/TRBV6-3	TRBJ1-5	.	.	TGTGCCAGCAGCGGGACACCGGTGGAGCGGCCCCAGCATTTT	CASSGTPVERPQHF
TRBV4-1	TRBJ2-1	.	TRBD2	TGCGCCAGCAGCCAACGGACTAGCAGGGTGCGTTCCAATGAGCAGTTCTTC	CASSQRTSRVRSNEQFF
TRBV7-2	TRBJ2-1	many	.	TGTGCCAGCAGCTTAGCAAACAGAAGGGCGAATGAGCAGTTCTTC	CASSLANRRANEQFF